This is a list of T cell receptor beta chains from one sample in a study of blood T cell repertoires in COVID-19. Method: immunoSEQ multiplex PCR; TCRdb's copy keeps in-frame clones and lacks some. The sample carries around 25,000 clones, roughly 79% recorded once. The specimen sequenced was peripheral blood. All receptors derive from a man in his forties or fifties with COVID-19, enrolled during active disease. Both conserved end residues are part of each CDR3. The D gene is left open where the match is weak. Rows give clone size only sometimes, using once, few, many, or a class for an expanded clone.

D | size | J | V | DNA | CDR3
NA | few | TRBJ2-3 | TRBV2 | TGTGCCAGCAGCCCCGAGACAGATACGCAGTATTTT | CASSPETDTQYF
TRBD2 | few | TRBJ2-5 | TRBV11-2 | TGTGCCAGCAGCTTAGATCACGGGGGGCAAGAGACCCAGTACTTC | CASSLDHGGQETQYF
NA | few | TRBJ1-2 | TRBV28 | TGTGCCAGCAGTTTACAGGGAGGGGGCTACACCTTC | CASSLQGGGYTF
NA | NA | TRBJ1-3 | TRBV25-1 | TGTGCCAGCAGTGAATCAGGTTTGGATACCATATATTTT | CASSESGLDTIYF
NA | medium-sized | TRBJ2-1 | TRBV7-9 | TGTGCCAGCAGCTCCCCCCGGTCCGGGAATGAGCAGTTCTTC | CASSSPRSGNEQFF
TRBD1 | NA | TRBJ1-1 | TRBV28 | TGTGCCAGCAGGAGGGACAGGGGGCCGACGAACACTGAAGCTTTCTTT | CASRRDRGPTNTEAFF
NA | NA | TRBJ2-7 | TRBV21-1 | TGTGCCAGCAGCGAAGGGTCCCAGGGAATGGATGAGCAGTACTTC | CASSEGSQGMDEQYF
TRBD1 | NA | TRBJ1-6 | TRBV18 | TGTGCCAGCTCACCACAAGGGACAGGGGATTCACCCCTCCACTTT | CASSPQGTGDSPLHF
NA | NA | TRBJ1-1 | TRBV30 | TGTGCCTGGACCTCGGGAGAAGGATACACTGAAGCTTTCTTT | CAWTSGEGYTEAFF
TRBD1 | NA | TRBJ1-1 | TRBV5-1 | TGCGCCAGCAGCTTGAACAGGGGTGACACTGAAGCTTTCTTT | CASSLNRGDTEAFF
TRBD2 | medium-sized | TRBJ2-5 | TRBV7-2 | TGTGCCAGCAGCAGCCTCGGGGGGGCTGGGACCCAGTACTTC | CASSSLGGAGTQYF
TRBD1 | NA | TRBJ1-5 | TRBV30 | TGTGCCTGGAGTGGGACAGGCTATCAGCCCCAGCATTTT | CAWSGTGYQPQHF
TRBD2 | NA | TRBJ2-3 | TRBV6-5 | TGTGCCAGCAGTTCCTCTTTAGCGGGGTTCACAGATACGCAGTATTTT | CASSSSLAGFTDTQYF
NA | NA | TRBJ1-5 | TRBV2 | TGTGCCAGCAGGGGGGGACGGGATCAGCCCCAGCATTTT | CASRGGRDQPQHF
NA | NA | TRBJ2-1 | TRBV2 | TGTGCCAGCAGTGAATTGAGCTCCTACAATGAGCAGTTCTTC | CASSELSSYNEQFF
TRBD2 | NA | TRBJ2-7 | TRBV3-1/TRBV3-2 | TGTGCCAGCAGCCAAGATCCCCTAGCGGGGGGCTCCTACGAGCAGTACTTC | CASSQDPLAGGSYEQYF
TRBD1 | once | TRBJ1-6 | TRBV6-5 | TGTGCCAGCAGTAGACCCCAGGGGGAGCATTCACCCCTCCACTTT | CASSRPQGEHSPLHF
TRBD1 | NA | TRBJ1-2 | TRBV5-1 | TGCGCCAGCAGCTTGGGACTGCCGGGACAGGGGCATGGCTACACCTTC | CASSLGLPGQGHGYTF
TRBD1 | NA | TRBJ1-2 | TRBV14 | TGTGCCAGCAGCCAAACGGGACAGGGGTTCTATGGCTACACCTTC | CASSQTGQGFYGYTF
TRBD1 | NA | TRBJ1-2 | TRBV6-5 | TGTGCCAGCACCGAAGGGGGGACAGGGGCTGGCTACACCTTC | CASTEGGTGAGYTF
TRBD2 | NA | TRBJ2-5 | TRBV5-4 | TGTGCCAGCAGCTTCCAGCGGGGGGGACAAGAGACCCAGTACTTC | CASSFQRGGQETQYF
NA | NA | TRBJ1-6 | TRBV19 | TGTGCCAGTAGTGGGAGCTCCTATAATTCACCCCTCCACTTT | CASSGSSYNSPLHF
TRBD2 | few | TRBJ2-5 | TRBV6-5 | TGTGCCAGCAGTAGCGGGGGAACCCAGTACTTC | CASSSGGTQYF
TRBD2 | NA | TRBJ2-5 | TRBV7-8 | TGTGCCAGCAGCTCTGGGGCGGGAGAGGAGACCCAGTACTTC | CASSSGAGEETQYF
TRBD1 | NA | TRBJ1-5 | TRBV15 | TGTGCCACCAGCAGAGTCGCCCTAGGACAGGGGTCAATAAATCAGCCCCAGCATTTT | CATSRVALGQGSINQPQHF
TRBD1 | NA | TRBJ1-2 | TRBV4-1 | TGCGCCAGCAGCCAAGAGGACAGGCCCTTCTATGGCTACACCTTC | CASSQEDRPFYGYTF
NA | NA | TRBJ1-5 | TRBV28 | TGTGCCAGCAGTTTAGGGGCCCCTGGGGGCAATCAGCCCCAGCATTTT | CASSLGAPGGNQPQHF
NA | NA | TRBJ1-4 | TRBV20-1 | TGCAGTGCTAGGGGCGACGAAAAACTGTTTTTT | CSARGDEKLFF
NA | NA | TRBJ1-5 | TRBV28 | TGTGCCAGCAGTTTAGTACAGGGCCGGGGCAATCAGCCCCAGCATTTT | CASSLVQGRGNQPQHF
NA | NA | TRBJ1-1 | TRBV7-3 | TGTGCCAGCAGCCGCCAGGAAGGCACTGAAGCTTTCTTT | CASSRQEGTEAFF
NA | NA | TRBJ1-2 | TRBV5-4 | TGTGCCAGCAGCTTGGAAGGGGTAGATGGCTACACCTTC | CASSLEGVDGYTF
NA | NA | TRBJ2-7 | TRBV3-1/TRBV3-2 | TGTGCCAGCAGTGCTGGGGCGGGATTCTACGAGCAGTACTTC | CASSAGAGFYEQYF
TRBD1 | few | TRBJ1-5 | TRBV7-9 | TGTGCCAGCAGCTTAGGAGGGGGCGGCAATCAGCCCCAGCATTTT | CASSLGGGGNQPQHF
NA | NA | TRBJ1-5 | TRBV27 | TGTGCCAGCAGTTCCGGGAGACAGCCCCAGCATTTT | CASSSGRQPQHF
NA | few | TRBJ1-1 | TRBV30 | TGTGCCTGGAGTGTACCCGATAGGTATCCGGGCACTGAAGCTTTCTTT | CAWSVPDRYPGTEAFF
TRBD1 | NA | TRBJ1-6 | TRBV12-3/TRBV12-4 | TGTGCCAGCAGGGACAGGGGTCGGTCACCCCTCCACTTT | CASRDRGRSPLHF
TRBD1 | once | TRBJ1-4 | TRBV5-6 | TGTGCCAGCAGCGGTAGGGACAGGGCGAGGGAAAAACTGTTTTTT | CASSGRDRAREKLFF
NA | once | TRBJ1-2 | TRBV29-1 | TGCAGCGTTGGAGGGCTTTTAGGGAGCTATGGCTACACCTTC | CSVGGLLGSYGYTF
TRBD2 | NA | TRBJ2-5 | TRBV5-1 | TGCGCCAGCAGCCACGGGGAAGCGGGAGGGAAGGAGACCCAGTACTTC | CASSHGEAGGKETQYF
NA | NA | TRBJ2-3 | TRBV11-3 | TGTGCCAGCAGCCCACGGGGAGGAGGGGACACAGATACGCAGTATTTT | CASSPRGGGDTDTQYF
TRBD2 | NA | TRBJ2-1 | TRBV11-3 | TGTGCCAGCAGCTTAGGGCTAGCGGGAGTCAATGAGCAGTTCTTC | CASSLGLAGVNEQFF